This TCR beta chain was recorded in a study of molecular identifiers for immune sequencing clone quantification (dated by TCRdb to the late 2010s). A note on the overall study: For a replicate experiment, the RNA from either 20,000 or 100,000 naive CD8 T cells was divided into five aliquots, and four of those aliquots went on to sequencing. This methods study used CD8 T cells to benchmark TCR RNA copy counting and molecular-identifier clustering-based TCR repertoire sequencing (MIDCIRS). The paper's findings and limits, for the study overall: The naive libraries included spiked-in Jurkat TCR RNA (around nine copies' worth), and this Jurkat TCR RNA is not part of the donor repertoire. Without barcode sub-clustering, chimeric consensus sequences inflated TCR diversity; chimeras reached as high as 47%. Spiked-in Jurkat TCR RNA equivalent to a single cell was reported to be detectable even among one million naive CD8 T cells. Approximately 2.7 recovered TCR RNA copies per cell were obtained by modeling, versus around 10 by digital PCR, implying a capture efficiency of 25% to 35%. Highly expanded clone sizes could be underestimated because identical TCR molecules may share a barcode. Clones above 20 RNA copies held over 98% of molecules in CMV-specific effector cells but under 1% in naive cells.

Libraries of naive CD8 T cells were built from anywhere between about 17,000 and 1,000,000 sorted cells, with 10%, 30% or 50% of the purified RNA used. On a BD FACSAria II, naive CD8 T cells were FACS-sorted as CD8+CD4-CCR7+CD45RA+ and collected into RLT Plus buffer. Approximately nine TCR copies' worth of Jurkat RNA were spiked into roughly 20,000-1,000,000 naive CD8 T cell samples to test detection sensitivity. CD8 T cells were enriched with RosetteSep CD8+ T Cell Enrichment Cocktail and Ficoll-Paque, followed by ACK red cell lysis. Including the terminal cysteine and phenylalanine, the CDR3 comprises 15 residues. Only the CDR3 DNA stays, 45 bases, in frame from base 1. Via the germline V gene, CDR1 is SGHTA and CDR2 FQGTGA. The library was made by PCR. The sequencer listed for this sample is Illumina HiSeq 4000. Preparation of bulk TCR libraries followed a previously described approach, with the TCR primers listed in Table S5. The Qiagen AllPrep DNA/RNA kit was used to purify total RNA. Before analysis, reads from multiple sequencing runs of one library were combined. On the authors' methods: Only reads with exact TCR constant sequence were kept, trimmed to 150 nt, and grouped by their 12-nt molecular barcodes. Reads within each barcode group were sub-clustered using a 15% Levenshtein threshold, and quality-weighted consensus sequences were constructed for each RNA molecule. Non-functional sequences were excluded, and lower-count sequences lying one edit away from another sequence were also excluded. Barcode sub-clusters with fewer than 20% of the maximum read count were removed, based on fitting two negative binomial distributions. The raw public data were reprocessed by TCRdb itself: fastp quality trimming at Q25, MiXCR clonotype calling, in-frame beta chains only. Rows with a matching CDR3 protein are joined into one entry that keeps the most common DNA and genes. The V and J calls reflect TCRdb's pipeline rather than the authors' work. The sample profile shows 300,000 to 350,000 distinct CDR3 sequences; around a fifth of them were found once. The ten most abundant clones make up about 0.79% of the sample.

In the case of this clonotype: No cognate antigen has been identified for it. Possible read error: a much larger clone is one base away.

The TCR originated in a human donor in good health. Some libraries in this study had Jurkat cell RNA spiked in. The specimen sequenced was naive CD8+ T cells from blood, with Jurkat cell RNA spiked in. The cell subset or site label of this sample denotes: FACS-sorted CD8+CD4-CCR7+CD45RA+ naive T cells. In this chain, TRBV7-3 is recombined with TRBJ1-5, with 8 bases in between that match TRBD1. The J call is in doubt because the DNA end fits TRBJ2-3 better. The DNA sequence follows: TGTGCCAGCAGCAGAAGGACAGGGTGCAATCAGCCCCAGTATTTT. It is translated as CASSRRTGCNQPQYF.